The 21 T cell receptor beta chains below were found in one sample sequenced in a study of T cell responses to AZD1222 COVID-19 vaccine. Data came from immunoSEQ multiplex PCR; TCRdb stores just in-frame clones and leaves some out. The sample lists approximately 170,000 clones; about 91% were seen once. Sample: peripheral blood, taken 28 days after the second AZD1222 dose. These receptors all stem from an adult who received the AZD1222 COVID-19 vaccine.

The V gene is TRBV7-9, the J gene TRBJ1-1; tentatively, D is TRBD1 (6 bases). Trimming removed 8 bases at V and 7 bases at J, with 20 bases between. The CDR3 has 14 amino acids. Germline V gene lookup returns CDR1 SEHNR and CDR2 FQNEAQ (reference sequence). CDR3 coding DNA: TGTGCCAGCTTCCCAGTGGGGGGCAATGGTGAAGCTTTCTTT. Protein sequence: CASFPVGGNGEAFF.

The chain recombines TRBV10-1 with TRBJ2-7, with 11 bases that match TRBD2. Germline V gene lookup returns CDR1 WNHNN and CDR2 SYGVQD (reference sequence). V lost 3 bases to trimming and J lost 2 bases; unmatched junction nucleotides: 6. The CDR3 length is 16 residues. CDR3 protein: CASSDSGTSGTYEQYF. The DNA for the CDR3 is TGCGCCAGCAGTGATTCCGGGACTAGCGGAACCTACGAGCAGTACTTC.

This chain connects TRBV18 to TRBJ1-5; possibly TRBD1 for D (5 bases). Germline V CDR1 and CDR2: KGHSH, LQKENI. The length of the CDR3 is 17 residues. V was cut by 3 bases and J by 0 bases, with 15 bases left in between. For the CDR3, the DNA is TGTGCCAGCTCACCGAGACAGTCATCAACTAGCAATCAGCCCCAGCATTTT. As protein: CASSPRQSSTSNQPQHF.

The chain couples TRBV11-2 to TRBJ1-3; weak D call: TRBD1 (5 bases). CDR1 and CDR2 from the germline V gene are SGHAT and FQNNGV. Trimming pared 6 bases from V and 3 bases from J, leaving 12 bases between. The CDR3 runs to 14 residues. CDR3 sequence: CASSHTGGGNTIYF. CDR3 nucleotides: TGTGCCAGCAGTCATACAGGTGGTGGAAACACCATATATTTT. Full variable domain (outside the CDR3, taken from reference TRBV11-2 and TRBJ1-3): EAGVAQSPRYKIIEKRQSVAFWCNPISGHATLYWYQQILGQGPKLLIQFQNNGVVDDSQLPKDRFSAERLKGVDSTLKIQPAKLEDSAVYLCASSHTGGGNTIYFGEGSWLTVV.

The V call is TRBV5-1, the J call TRBJ1-3; the D gene is possibly TRBD1 (6 bases). The germline V and J ends were trimmed by 4 bases and 0 bases, with 29 bases remaining between them. CDR1 and CDR2 (germline): SGHRS, YFSETQ. The CDR3 is made up of 21 amino acids. The CDR3 DNA follows: TGCGCCAGCAGCCCCCTCGTCGGACAGTCCCTTGGCGGGCGCTCTGGAAACACCATATATTTT. Translated, it gives CASSPLVGQSLGGRSGNTIYF.

This chain joins TRBV3-1 (or the pseudogene TRBV3-2) and TRBJ1-2; the D is unclear. V was trimmed by 6 bases and J by 7 bases, leaving 9 bases between them. Looked up from germline, CDR1 is LGHDT and CDR2 is YNNKEL (reference sequence). The CDR3 has 11 amino acids. CDR3 bases: TGTGCCAGCAGGACGGACGGTGGCTACACCTTC. Amino acids: CASRTDGGYTF.

The chain employs TRBV7-9 and TRBJ1-2; D not certain. Trimming took 0 bases from V and 1 from J, leaving 6 bases between them. This CDR3 has 14 residues. The V gene's germline CDR1 is SEHNR and CDR2 FQNEAQ (reference sequence). CDR3 sequence (DNA): TGTGCCAGCAGCTTAGCGATAGTTAACTATGGCTACACCTTC. Translating it yields CASSLAIVNYGYTF.

This clone was seen only once. The rearrangement uses TRBV6-6 and TRBJ1-2; D possibly corresponds to TRBD1 (6 bases). Trimming removed 11 bases at V and 10 bases at J, with 26 bases between. From germline, CDR1 is MNHNY and CDR2 SVGAGI (reference sequence). The CDR3 is 14 residues long. CDR3 sequence (DNA): TGTGCCTCGGAAGGGGGGCAGGGCGCTGGGACCTACACCTTC. It yields the protein CASEGGQGAGTYTF.

The CDR3 nucleotides read TGTGCCAGCAGCGCACAAAGGGACAGCGTCTATGGCTACACCTTC. It specifies CASSAQRDSVYGYTF. The chain joins TRBV5-4 to TRBJ1-2; 7 bases are a match to TRBD1. The CDR3 sequence is 15 residues long. CDR1 SGHNT and CDR2 YYREEE come from the germline V gene (reference sequence). J gave up 4 bases and V 4 bases, and 10 bases lay outside the gene matches.

The chain links TRBV6-5 to TRBJ2-3; possible D gene TRBD1, 6 bases. V dropped 10 bases and J dropped 1 base, with 15 bases sitting between them. The CDR3 loop spans 14 amino acids. Germline values: CDR1 MNHEY, CDR2 SVGAGI. The DNA of the CDR3 is TGTGCCACCGATCCAGGGGACCGCACAGATACGCAGTATTTT. Its protein product is CATDPGDRTDTQYF.

CDR3 DNA sequence: TGTGCCAGTACTTATACAGGGGTTACTGAAGCTTTCTTT. The encoded protein is CASTYTGVTEAFF. The chain employs TRBV19 and TRBJ1-1; 7 positions agree with TRBD1. The ends lost 7 bases at V and 5 bases at J; junction bases unmatched: 7. Germline assignment: CDR1 LNHDA and CDR2 SQIVND (reference sequence). CDR3 length: 13 amino acids. Drawing the rest from reference TRBV19 and TRBJ1-1, the complete variable domain is DGGITQSPKYLFRKEGQNVTLSCEQNLNHDAMYWYRQDPGQGLRLIYYSQIVNDFQKGDIAEGYSVSREKKESFPLTVTSAQKNPTAFYLCASTYTGVTEAFFGQGTRLTVV.

The chain has TRBV7-9 and TRBJ1-6; possibly TRBD1 for D (5 bases). The CDR3 has 15 amino acids. Germline CDR1 and CDR2: SEHNR and FQNEAQ (reference sequence). Deletions cut 2 bases from V and 10 bases from J, with 15 bases between. CDR3: CASSLKYQGPSPLHF. The CDR3 DNA follows: TGTGCCAGCAGCTTAAAGTATCAGGGCCCATCACCCCTCCACTTT.

The chain links TRBV25-1 to TRBJ2-1; D possibly corresponds to TRBD2 (6 bases). Germline V gene data show CDR1 as MGHDK and CDR2 as SYGVNS. V was trimmed by 4 bases and J by 3 bases, leaving 10 bases between them. The CDR3 sequence is 14 residues long. CDR3 nucleotides: TGTGCCAGCAGTGGGGACTGGCGCTACAATGAGCAGTTCTTC. Its protein is CASSGDWRYNEQFF.

The chain employs TRBV4-1 and TRBJ1-4; no clear D gene. V was cut by 1 base and J by 0 bases, with 6 bases left in between. CDR1 and CDR2 (germline): MGHRA, YSYEKL. This CDR3 comprises 15 residues. CDR3 sequence: CASSQGITTNEKLFF. As DNA, the CDR3 is TGCGCCAGCAGCCAAGGCATAACAACTAATGAAAAACTGTTTTTT.

The genes are TRBV11-2 and TRBJ1-3; 7 bases fit TRBD1. Germline V gene lookup returns CDR1 SGHAT and CDR2 FQNNGV. The CDR3 is 16 residues long. Unmatched junction bases numbered 9, after V lost 5 bases and J lost 2 bases. The DNA of the CDR3 is TGTGCCAGCAGCCAAATTAGGGGGCCGGCTGGAAACACCATATATTTT. Translation: CASSQIRGPAGNTIYF.

The V and J genes are TRBV5-1 and TRBJ2-7; no clear D gene. The CDR3 spans 14 residues. The germline CDR1 and CDR2 sequences are SGHRS and YFSETQ. V dropped 3 bases and J dropped 2 bases, with 12 bases sitting between them. CDR3 sequence: CASSYRGSPYEQYF. CDR3 sequence (DNA): TGCGCCAGCAGCTATAGAGGTTCCCCCTACGAGCAGTACTTC. Together with reference TRBV5-1 and TRBJ2-7, the CDR3 gives the full variable domain: KAGVTQTPRYLIKTRGQQVTLSCSPISGHRSVSWYQQTPGQGLQFLFEYFSETQRNKGNFPGRFSGRQFSNSRSEMNVSTLELGDSALYLCASSYRGSPYEQYFGPGTRLTVT.

This sequence joins TRBV3-1 (or the pseudogene TRBV3-2) and TRBJ2-1, with 9 bases aligning to TRBD2. In germline, CDR1 is LGHDT, CDR2 YNNKEL (reference sequence). The CDR3 covers 17 residues. The trim removed 0 bases at V and 10 bases at J, leaving 13 bases unmatched. As DNA, the CDR3 is TGTGCCAGCAGCCAAGATCACAGGCTAGCGGGAATACGGGAGCAGTTCTTC. It is translated as CASSQDHRLAGIREQFF.

The chain employs TRBV5-8 and TRBJ2-7, with D uncertain. The CDR3 loop spans 13 amino acids. The V end was cut by 2 bases, the J end by 1 base, with 7 bases between. Germline CDR1 and CDR2: SGHTS and YDEGEE. The CDR3 DNA follows: TGTGCCAGCAGCTTTGTCGGTTCCTACGAGCAGTACTTC. It translates to CASSFVGSYEQYF. The complete variable domain, with remaining parts taken from reference TRBV5-8 and TRBJ2-7, reads EAGVTQSPTHLIKTRGQQATLRCSPISGHTSVYWYQQALGLGLQFLLWYDEGEERNRGNFPPRFSGRQFPNYSSELNVNALELEDSALYLCASSFVGSYEQYFGPGTRLTVT.

The CDR3 DNA reads as TGTGCCAGCAGTGACGGGATGGAGGTATCCGGCTACACCTTC. Amino acids: CASSDGMEVSGYTF. The J gene is TRBJ1-2, the V gene TRBV2; no clear D. The CDR3 runs to 14 residues. V was cut by 3 bases and J by 8 bases, with 16 bases left in between. CDR1 and CDR2 (germline): SNHLY, FYNNEI.

In this sample, this clone turned up once. This rearrangement joins TRBV6-5 to TRBJ1-1; D is unresolved. Deletions cut 8 bases from V and 3 bases from J, with 7 bases between. The CDR3 runs to 11 residues. Germline lookup yields CDR1 MNHEY and CDR2 SVGAGI. The CDR3 loop is CASVADTEAFF. For the CDR3, the DNA is TGTGCCAGCGTGGCGGACACTGAAGCTTTCTTT.

This sequence joins TRBV9 and TRBJ2-1, with unresolved D. Germline assignment: CDR1 SGDLS and CDR2 YYNGEE. There are 13 residues in the CDR3. V dropped 8 bases and J dropped 3 bases, with 12 bases sitting between them. Here the CDR3 reads CARVKEFYNEQFF. The CDR3 coding sequence is TGTGCCAGAGTAAAGGAGTTCTACAATGAGCAGTTCTTC.